This T cell receptor beta chain appears in the sequencing data of a study of glioma-infiltrating T cells. Study findings and constraints: Gliomas, especially low-grade, showed above-expected tissue-blood divergence; non-neoplastic patients showed below.

CDR1 and CDR2 (germline): DFQATT, SNEGSKA (reference sequence). The junction had 8 bases not matched to a gene; V was cut back by 6 bases and J by 1 base. The CDR3 consists of 14 residues. Using RNA template, CDR3s of TCR alpha and beta were amplified with iRepertoire arm-PCR. Each CDR3 protein is one row after TCRdb ran MiXCR on the multiplex PCR reads. The repertoire holds over 100,000 distinct CDR3 sequences, with 20% to 30% as singletons. Many counts were recorded for this clonotype. Its antigen is currently unknown. This rearrangement joins TRBV20-1 to TRBJ1-2; 7 bases map to TRBD1. The sample comprised glioma tissue, nonneoplastic brain tissue, or PBMCs (not recorded which). This sequence originates from a human donor with low-grade glioma or glioblastoma, undergoing nonglioma brain surgery, or in good health (not recorded which). The CDR3 region has the DNA TGCAGTGCAACCGGGACAGCAGATAACTATGGCTACACCTTC. Translated, it gives CSATGTADNYGYTF.